The present T cell receptor (beta chain) was sequenced within a study of cytomegalovirus exposure and HLA in healthy donors. With 60 Vbeta and 13 Jbeta primers, the PCR was carried out. Some clones are missing from TCRdb's copy, which holds only in-frame ones; the method was immunoSEQ multiplex PCR. The table includes about 120,000 clones, around two thirds detected once. A word on this clone: The antigen is unknown. One junction end does not reproduce the germline sequence, and a read error may be involved.

Study-wide results and limits: Fewer than 20,000 TCR beta sequences were associated with HLA alleles at 0.05 false discovery rate in a later analysis. In most subjects, TCR beta sequences reportedly gave accurate predictions of HLA-A and HLA-B alleles. With DRB1 most and HLA-C fewest, TCR association rates differed between HLA loci in a later analysis. One variant, a missense change in DCLRE1C, was linked in a later analysis to TCR beta V- and J-gene trimming.

There are 15 residues in the CDR3. CDR1 and CDR2 (germline): SNHLY, FYNNEI. The specimen was PBMCs. The chain uses TRBV2 and TRBJ2-7; TRBD1 might be the D (5 bases). The receptor comes from a woman aged 35 to 49 in good health and CMV-seropositive. The CDR3 loop is CASSRAAAFSYEQCF. The CDR3 DNA sequence: TGTGCCAGCAGCAGGGCTGCGGCGTTTTCCTACGAGCAGTGCTTC.